These 16 T cell receptor beta chains share one sample of origin, sequenced in a study of regulatory T cells in long-lasting Graves disease. Time point defined: newly diagnosed GD, antithyroid drugs for less than 3 months. The TCR library was made from RNA that had been extracted from PBMCs in TRIzol. Arm-PCR of CDR3 regions and iRepertoire HTBI primers were the basis on which TCR beta libraries were built. In TCRdb, the multiplex PCR reads were re-called with MiXCR into one record per CDR3 protein. This sample yields around 250,000 distinct CDR3 sequences, of which 18% are seen a single time; 22% belongs to the top ten. This specimen consisted of peripheral blood mononuclear cells (PBMCs), obtained at new diagnosis, from a patient treated with antithyroid drugs. The source of these receptors is a female donor with Graves disease.

This clonotype was observed a few times. V is TRBV7-9 and J is TRBJ2-7; 8 nucleotides line up with TRBD2. Germline V gene lookup returns CDR1 SEHNR and CDR2 FQNEAQ (reference sequence). V was pared by 8 bases and J by 5 bases, with 11 bases of the junction left unmatched. CDR3 size: 14 residues. The DNA of the CDR3 is TGTGCCAGCGGGGCGAGCGGGAGACCCCACGAGCAGTACTTC. Translated: CASGASGRPHEQYF.

The chain recombines TRBV7-8 with TRBJ2-3; D not resolved. Trimming removed 1 base from V and 10 bases from J, with 9 bases in between. The CDR3 length is 12 residues. Germline values: CDR1 SGHVS, CDR2 FQNEAQ. The CDR3 here is CASSLEGFSQYF. Written as DNA, the CDR3 is TGTGCCAGCAGCTTAGAGGGCTTTTCGCAGTATTTT.

The V gene is TRBV4-1, the J gene TRBJ1-4; 7 nucleotides match TRBD1. Trimming removed 1 base from V and 7 bases from J; junction bases left unmatched: 9. There are 16 residues in the CDR3. Germline V CDR1 and CDR2: MGHRA, YSYEKL. Here the CDR3 reads CASSQAPGQDGEKLFF. CDR3 nucleotide sequence: TGCGCCAGCAGCCAAGCTCCCGGACAGGATGGTGAAAAACTGTTTTTT.

This sequence joins TRBV6-2 or TRBV6-3 and TRBJ2-3; TRBD2 matches 12 bases. Germline CDR1 and CDR2: MNHEY and SVGEGT. After removal of 4 bases from V and 2 bases from J, the junction contained 1 base not matched to a gene. This CDR3 spans 15 amino acids. The CDR3 nucleotides read TGTGCCAGCAGTTGGACTAGCGGGGACACAGATACGCAGTATTTT. Encoded protein: CASSWTSGDTDTQYF.

Regarding this clonotype: This may be a read error: a much more frequent sequence differs by one nucleotide. The CDR3 DNA sequence: TGTGCCAGCAGCTCGACAGGGGGAGGAAAACTGTTTTTT. Protein product: CASSSTGGGKLFF. V is TRBV7-9 and J is TRBJ1-4, with 9 bases matching TRBD1. The trim removed 4 bases at V and 10 bases at J, leaving 4 bases unmatched. The CDR3 runs 13 residues. Germline values: CDR1 SEHNR, CDR2 FQNEAQ (reference sequence).

In DNA, the CDR3 is TGTGCCAGCAGTGTCAACAGGGGGAATTCACCCCTCCACTTT. The encoded protein is CASSVNRGNSPLHF. This chain links TRBV2 with TRBJ1-6, with 8 nucleotides matching TRBD1. The V and J ends lost 4 bases and 7 bases, in that order; junction bases with no gene match: 3. CDR1 and CDR2 from the germline V gene are SNHLY and FYNNEI. The length of the CDR3 is 14 residues.

This clonotype was counted many times. This chain joins TRBV9 and TRBJ2-1, with a tentative D call TRBD1 (5 bases). The V and J ends lost 0 bases and 6 bases respectively, with 13 bases between them. Germline V gene sequence: CDR1 SGDLS, CDR2 YYNGEE. The CDR3 has 15 residues. The DNA of the CDR3 is TGTGCCAGCAGCGTAGACGCAGGGTGGAGCAATGAGCAGTTCTTC. Translation: CASSVDAGWSNEQFF.

This clonotype has at least ten counts. This sequence joins TRBV19 and TRBJ1-3; D gene uncertain. This CDR3 is 17 amino acids long. Per germline, CDR1 LNHDA and CDR2 SQIVND (reference sequence). Trimming removed 3 bases at V and 0 bases at J, with 15 bases between. This CDR3 reads CASSIGNRLSSGNTIYF. The CDR3 DNA is TGTGCCAGTAGTATTGGGAACAGACTATCCTCTGGAAACACCATATATTTT.

This clonotype has at least ten counts. The chain employs TRBV27 and TRBJ1-5; D might be TRBD1 (6 bases). The CDR3 is 14 amino acids. CDR1 and CDR2 from the germline V gene are MNHEY and SMNVEV (reference sequence). V was shortened by 4 bases and J by 1 base, with 8 bases between the two germline ends. CDR3 amino acids: CASSYRVSNQPQHF. For the CDR3, the DNA is TGTGCCAGCAGTTACAGGGTCAGCAATCAGCCCCAGCATTTT.

This clonotype was picked up many times. V and J are TRBV18 and TRBJ1-1; D uncertain. Trimming took off 2 bases at V and 6 bases at J, with 10 bases between the two ends. This CDR3 comprises 13 residues. Germline V gives CDR1 KGHSH, CDR2 LQKENI. CDR3 sequence (DNA): TGTGCCAGCTCACCAGCTAAGGGTTCTGAAGCTTTCTTT. Amino acid sequence: CASSPAKGSEAFF.

The table lists this clonotype with many counts. The V gene is TRBV20-1, the J gene TRBJ2-1; 14 bases agree with TRBD2. CDR1 and CDR2 (germline): DFQATT, SNEGSKA (reference sequence). The V and J ends lost 5 bases and 1 base, in that order; junction bases with no gene match: 7. The CDR3 has 17 residues. The CDR3 coding sequence is TGCAGTGCTGAAGGGACTAGCGGGAGTCGTTCCTACAATGAGCAGTTCTTC. This encodes CSAEGTSGSRSYNEQFF.

Ten or more counts support this clonotype. The chain links TRBV6-2 or TRBV6-3 to TRBJ2-6; possibly TRBD1 or TRBD2 for D (5 bases each). V dropped 7 bases and J dropped 4 bases, with 20 bases sitting between them. Germline loops: CDR1 MNHEY, CDR2 SVGEGT. This CDR3 is 17 amino acids long. CDR3 bases: TGTGCCAGCATTTCCCCGGGACCACGTACCGGGGCCAACGTCCTGACTTTC. Translation: CASISPGPRTGANVLTF.

This clonotype was detected only a few times. A much larger clonotype is one base distant, so this may be a read error. The DNA of the CDR3 is TGTGCCAGCAGTTACGAGTCAGGACCCTCCTACGAGCAGTACTTC. Its protein is CASSYESGPSYEQYF. The V gene is TRBV27, the J gene TRBJ2-7, with D uncertain. The germline V and J ends were trimmed by 4 bases and 0 bases, with 13 bases remaining between them. CDR1 is MNHEY, CDR2 SMNVEV, per germline (reference sequence). The CDR3 has 15 residues.

Many counts were recorded for this clonotype. This chain joins TRBV11-2 and TRBJ2-5; maybe TRBD1 (6 bases). CDR1 is SGHAT, CDR2 FQNNGV, per germline. The CDR3 is 17 amino acids. The V end lost 3 bases, the J end lost 5 bases, and 22 bases lay between the germline ends. CDR3 protein: CASSLLRTGTLLETQYF. CDR3 sequence (DNA): TGTGCCAGCAGCTTGCTAAGAACAGGGACCCTTCTGGAGACCCAGTACTTC.

The chain couples TRBV20-1 to TRBJ1-5; 8 bases are shared with TRBD1. This CDR3 comprises 14 residues. CDR1 and CDR2 from the germline V gene are DFQATT and SNEGSKA (reference sequence). Trimming cost V 4 bases and J 4 bases; bases outside gene matches: 6. Written as DNA, the CDR3 is TGCAGTGCTACGACAGGGGAAAGAAATCAGCCCCAGCATTTT. Translated, it gives CSATTGERNQPQHF.

This clonotype was recorded many times. This chain's CDR3 is CASSVPRDRGDTGELFF. Written as DNA, the CDR3 is TGTGCCAGCAGCGTGCCTAGGGACAGGGGGGACACCGGGGAGCTGTTTTTT. The V and J genes are TRBV9 and TRBJ2-2; 11 bases line up with TRBD1. CDR1 is SGDLS and CDR2 is YYNGEE in the germline V gene. The CDR3 runs 17 residues. Trimming at V came to 2 bases and at J to 3 bases, leaving 6 bases not matched to a gene.